Described below is a single T cell receptor (beta chain) sequence and its context. Its antigen is as yet unknown. Unrecorded immune exposures were likely, despite nominal health at sampling. Germline assignment: CDR1 SGHVS and CDR2 FQNEAQ. The CDR3 covers 17 residues. The V and J ends lost 1 base and 4 bases, in that order; junction bases with no gene match: 9. With 60 Vbeta and 13 Jbeta primers, the PCR was carried out. Only in-frame clones appear in the TCRdb table, and some are missing; sequencing was by immunoSEQ multiplex PCR. Among roughly 180,000 clones listed, less than 90% were seen once. This record comes from a study of cytomegalovirus exposure and HLA in healthy donors. Study overall: Among around 170 million T cells, an earlier analysis found 120 million or so unique TCR beta sequences. General observations from the study: TCR beta sequences numbering some 17,000 were associated with HLA alleles at 0.05 false discovery rate in a later analysis. Later on, a genetic analysis was performed. It linked a missense variant in DCLRE1C with V- and J-gene trimming of TCR beta.

The gene calls are TRBV7-8 and TRBJ2-3; 9 nucleotides align to TRBD1. This TCR was recovered from a man aged 30 to 39 in good health and CMV-seronegative. The sequenced sample was PBMCs. CDR3 coding DNA: TGTGCCAGCAGCTTAGGAGGGGGACAGGGCGGGGCAGATACGCAGTATTTT. It is translated as CASSLGGGQGGADTQYF.